This TCR beta chain was recovered during a study of T-cell memory formation after mild COVID-19. Points from the study as a whole: Clones shrinking from day 15 to 85 showed even CD4/CD8 mixes; later expanders tilted CD4+.

TCRdb independently ran MiXCR on the 5' RACE reads; one entry per CDR3 protein. The sample has approximately 51,000 distinct CDR3 sequences; 9.3% are singletons. V was trimmed by 6 bases and J by 7 bases, leaving 16 bases between them. The CDR3 has 14 residues. The germline V gene has CDR1 MNHEY and CDR2 SVGAGI. The sample holds a few counts of this clonotype. Its antigen remains unidentified. The chain employs TRBV6-5 and TRBJ1-5, with D maybe TRBD1 (5 bases). This sequence originates from an adult woman who had mild COVID-19 (a few samples of this study predate the infection). Cell type and time point are not known. The sequencing input was PBMCs or a T cell subset sorted from them (not recorded which). The CDR3 sequence: CASSLAGGRQPQHF. CDR3 in DNA: TGTGCCAGCAGCCTGGCGGGGGGGAGGCAGCCCCAGCATTTT.